This TCR beta chain was sequenced in a study of PD-1 blockade in classical Hodgkin lymphoma. Study-wide results and limits: In newly diagnosed patients, baseline TCR diversity was reportedly below that of healthy donors. Complete responders had baseline diversity similar to newly diagnosed patients.

The method was immunoSEQ multiplex PCR; TCRdb's version includes in-frame clones alone and lacks a portion of them. The table records tens of thousands of clones, around nine tenths of them present only once. The time point denotes: cycle 4 day 1 (C4D1), after 5 to 7 weeks of nivolumab. Each and every patient relapsed after autologous stem cell transplantation, and patients got differing brentuximab vedotin exposure. Turning to this clone: The antigen remains unidentified.

CDR1 and CDR2 from the germline V gene are MNHEY and SVGAGI. The CDR3 length is 16 residues. After removal of 1 base from V and 6 bases from J, the junction contained 8 bases not matched to a gene. The rearrangement joins TRBV6-5 to TRBJ2-1; 8 bases map to TRBD1. Sequencing was performed on peripheral blood mononuclear cells (PBMCs), taken before the fourth cycle of nivolumab. The source is a human donor with classical Hodgkin lymphoma. CDR3 coding DNA: TGTGCCAGCAGTTACTTACCGGGACAGGCCCTCAATGAGCAGTTCTTC. Translating gives CASSYLPGQALNEQFF.